This T cell receptor beta chain stems from a study of T cell responses to AZD1222 COVID-19 vaccine. Regarding the study as a whole: Seropositive status at baseline applied to only 6 or 7 AZD1222 recipients. The sample set comprised mostly white British donors with more females, and clonal diversity was possibly underestimated. Unmutated variant regions reportedly attract nearly half of all spike-specific TCRs.

The CDR3 spans 14 residues. Germline V gene data show CDR1 as SQVTM and CDR2 as ANQGSEA. V lost 1 base and J lost 2, with 8 bases in between. The repertoire was sequenced with immunoSEQ multiplex PCR; TCRdb's copy has only in-frame clones and lacks some. This sample has around 210,000 clones; approximately 94% occur once, and the top ten carry over 1.5%. As for this clone: Its antigen remains unidentified.

This TCR derives from an adult who received the MenACWY meningococcal vaccine as a control. Here the sequenced sample was peripheral blood, taken 28 days after the second dose of the MenACWY control vaccine. The rearrangement joins TRBV29-1 to TRBJ2-2; D not certain. The CDR3: CSVEGDPNTGELFF. The CDR3 DNA follows: TGCAGCGTTGAAGGAGACCCAAACACCGGGGAGCTGTTTTTT.